The source of this T cell receptor (beta chain) is a study of response to subunit inactivated influenza vaccine. TCRdb re-called the RT-PCR reads with MiXCR, one entry per CDR3 protein. This table holds more than 250,000 distinct CDR3 sequences, 21% found once. This clonotype occurred many times. V lost 2 bases, J lost 4 bases, and 8 bases lay in between. This CDR3 has 13 residues. The gene calls are TRBV12-3 or TRBV12-4 and TRBJ1-2; D is undetermined. This clonotype was obtained from a man aged 50 to 75 who received an inactivated influenza vaccine. The sample consisted of PBMCs from blood, taken about 19 months after vaccination. The CDR3 DNA follows: TGTGCCAGCAGTTTATCTGGACTCTATGGCTACACCTTC. Amino acids: CASSLSGLYGYTF.